This T cell receptor (beta chain) is from a study of identical twins. This CDR3 spans 14 amino acids. Germline values: CDR1 SEHNR, CDR2 FQNEAQ (reference sequence). Between the trimmed V and J ends, which lost 5 bases and 4 bases, there was a span of 14 bases. Regarding the study as a whole: The study found weaker excess twin sharing in beta out-of-frame sequences.

A note on this clonotype: Its specificity is unknown.

Template switching, a step in the protocol, added a universal primer site, and cDNA carried unique molecular identifiers. TCRdb itself ran the 5' RACE reads through MiXCR, one entry per CDR3 protein. The sample lists about 730,000 distinct CDR3 sequences, 20% to 25% occurring once. This sample was shared with a second study, whose subject was T cells expressing NK-cell markers. This second report adds: With respect to HCMV, most of the eight sequenced donors were seropositive, and one was seronegative.

Sample: PBMCs. This TCR was sampled from a woman aged 18-29 years in good health. The chain has TRBV7-9 and TRBJ1-2; D remains ambiguous. The CDR3: CASSISGLVYGYTF. Written as DNA, the CDR3 is TGTGCCAGCAGCATATCCGGACTAGTCTATGGCTACACCTTC.